This note documents a single T cell receptor (beta chain) sequence. Methods used by the authors: Researchers report that nucleated cell counts were estimated from reference gene primer amplification. The assay was immunoSEQ multiplex PCR, and TCRdb's table has in-frame clones only and misses some. The D gene and trimming were derived from the DNA, and the V and J assignments and clone size from that table. The table has roughly 200,000 clones, approximately 87% seen once; the top ten hold approximately 6.2%. This entry belongs to a study of blood T cell repertoires in COVID-19. Study-level background: The United States, Italy and Spain supplied acute and convalescent COVID-19 samples. Nucleic acid was either cDNA or gDNA, and it came from T cells, B-cell-depleted T cells, or PBMCs.

The CDR3 length is 14 residues. Trimming at V came to 7 bases and at J to 5 bases, leaving 6 bases not matched to a gene. Germline-derived CDR1 and CDR2 are KGHDR and SFDVKD. This clonotype originated in a man aged 55 to 70 who had recovered from COVID-19. J is TRBJ2-1 and V is TRBV24-1; TRBD2 agrees at 8 bases. Sequences were obtained from peripheral blood. CDR3 in amino acids: CATSRGGQDNEQFF. The CDR3 DNA is TGTGCCACCAGCCGCGGGGGGCAGGACAATGAGCAGTTCTTC.